The following is a T cell receptor (beta chain) sequence with its context. The antigen is unknown. The sample originates from a study of shared clonotypes between healthy human individuals. Study summary: Each donor contributed plates that comprised three CD4 naive, three CD4 memory, two CD8 naive and one CD8 memory.

Using immunoSEQ multiplex PCR, the repertoire was profiled, and TCRdb retains in-frame clones only, with some absent. Altogether 1.4 million or so clones are present, approximately 98.5% being singletons, with the ten largest covering approximately 0.38%. General study results and limits: In general, naive subsets displayed greater estimated richness than memory subsets did.

CDR3 length: 13 amino acids. Germline V gene lookup returns CDR1 SGHAT and CDR2 FQNNGV. V gave up 0 bases and J gave up 9 bases, with 11 bases separating them. Both subsets, CD45RA+ naive and CD45RA-negative memory, were split from the CD4+ cells. The TCR originated in a man aged 25 to 40 in good health. The material sequenced was naive CD4+ T cells sorted from blood. Subset: CD45RA+ positively selected. This chain links TRBV11-2 with TRBJ2-5; D not certain. CDR3 bases: TGTGCCAGCAGCTTAGATGAGTCCGGGTCCCAGTACTTC. Its translation is CASSLDESGSQYF.